The 12 T cell receptor beta chains below all came from one sample that was sequenced in a study of T cells in Graves' hyperthyroidism and ophthalmopathy. RNA transcripts yielded amplified TCR beta CDR3 regions. HTBI primers were used for first-round RT-PCR of the TCR CDR3. TCRdb reanalysed the multiplex PCR reads using MiXCR and keeps one entry per CDR3 protein. The sample gives about 320,000 distinct CDR3 sequences, around 16% of which show up once; 33% is in the top ten. The sample comprised blood. The receptor set was obtained from a man in his thirties or forties with Graves' hyperthyroidism.

This clonotype came up many times. This chain uses TRBV6-5 with TRBJ2-7; no firm D call. This CDR3 comprises 13 residues. V was pared by 0 bases and J by 5 bases, with 8 bases between. Germline V gives CDR1 MNHEY, CDR2 SVGAGI. This CDR3 is CASSYSEFNEQYF. CDR3 sequence (DNA): TGTGCCAGCAGTTACTCGGAGTTTAACGAGCAGTACTTC.

The chain has TRBV9 and TRBJ2-2, with a possible D match to TRBD2 (6 bases). The CDR3 is made up of 16 amino acids. The germline V gene encodes CDR1 SGDLS and CDR2 YYNGEE. V lost 3 bases and J lost 2, with 14 bases in between. CDR3 amino acids: CASSAGTPANTGELFF. DNA for the CDR3: TGTGCCAGCAGCGCTGGGACTCCGGCTAACACCGGGGAGCTGTTTTTT. Filled out from reference TRBV9 and TRBJ2-2, the complete variable domain reads DSGVTQTPKHLITATGQRVTLRCSPRSGDLSVYWYQQSLDQGLQFLIQYYNGEERAKGNILERFSAQQFPDLHSELNLSSLELGDSALYFCASSAGTPANTGELFFGEGSRLTVL.

The chain combines TRBV6-1 with TRBJ2-2, with 8 nucleotides matching TRBD1. The CDR3 runs to 15 residues. CDR1 and CDR2 (germline): MNHNS, SASEGT. V shed 7 bases, J shed 7 bases, and the junction held 11 bases outside the gene matches. The DNA of the CDR3 is TGTGCCAGCACCCTCCGGACAGGGTATCTCGGGGAGCTGTTTTTT. It codes for CASTLRTGYLGELFF.

Ten or more counts support this clonotype. The DNA of the CDR3 is TGTGCCAGCTCACCAGGGACAGGGCCGAGGGAAGCTTTCTTT. Encoded protein: CASSPGTGPREAFF. The chain recombines TRBV18 with TRBJ1-1; TRBD1 aligns across 9 bases. This CDR3 is 14 amino acids long. J lost 8 bases, V lost 2 bases, and 6 bases had no gene match. CDR1 is KGHSH and CDR2 is LQKENI in the germline V gene. Full variable domain (missing parts from reference TRBV18 and TRBJ1-1): NAGVMQNPRHLVRRRGQEARLRCSPMKGHSHVYWYRQLPEEGLKFMVYLQKENIIDESGMPKERFSAEFPKEGPSILRIQQVVRGDSAAYFCASSPGTGPREAFFGQGTRLTVV.

CDR3 region: CSARERSSRAFF. CDR3 bases: TGCAGTGCTAGAGAGCGCTCGTCGCGAGCTTTCTTT. The rearrangement joins TRBV20-1 to TRBJ1-1; D is ambiguous. Germline lookup yields CDR1 DFQATT and CDR2 SNEGSKA (reference sequence). This CDR3 spans 12 amino acids. V was trimmed by 0 bases and J by 10 bases, leaving 12 bases between them.

The rearrangement uses TRBV28 and TRBJ2-3, with 9 bases fitting TRBD1. CDR3 length equals 15 residues. CDR1 is MDHEN, CDR2 SYDVKM, per germline. The J segment lost 0 bases and the V segment lost 5 bases, leaving 3 bases of the junction unmatched. CDR3 in DNA: TGTGCCAGCAGTGGGACAGGGAGTAGCACAGATACGCAGTATTTT. Translating gives CASSGTGSSTDTQYF.

This clonotype was counted ten times or more. V and J are TRBV30 and TRBJ1-1, with D uncertain. This CDR3 has 12 amino acids. From germline, CDR1 is GTSNPN and CDR2 SVGIG (reference sequence). V was cut by 2 bases and J by 8 bases, with 12 bases left in between. The DNA of the CDR3 is TGTGCCTGGAGTAACAGTCAAGGAGAAGCTTTCTTT. It codes for CAWSNSQGEAFF.

The CDR3, as DNA: TGTGCCATCAAACAGGGGGAAGTCACCGGGGAGCTGTTTTTT. Encoded protein: CAIKQGEVTGELFF. The V call is TRBV10-3, the J call TRBJ2-2; 8 nucleotides agree with TRBD1. V dropped 7 bases and J dropped 4; count of bases not matched to a gene: 5. Per the germline V gene, CDR1 is ENHRY and CDR2 is SYGVKD. CDR3 length: 14 residues.

This clonotype was recorded a few times. The CDR3 bases are TGCAGCGTCGGACAGGTACACGGCTACACCTTC. It specifies CSVGQVHGYTF. This chain connects TRBV29-1 to TRBJ1-2; 7 bases map to TRBD1. V lost 6 bases and J lost 8; bases outside the gene matches: 6. This CDR3 has 11 amino acids. The germline CDR1 and CDR2 sequences are SQVTM and ANQGSEA.

This clonotype came up a few times. The V gene is TRBV7-3, the J gene TRBJ2-6; D unclear. This CDR3 region has 14 residues. V lost 4 bases and J lost 0, with 4 bases in between. CDR1 is SGHTA, CDR2 FQGTGA, per germline. The CDR3 bases are TGTGCCAGCAGCTCGACCTCTGGGGCCAACGTCCTGACTTTC. Its protein product is CASSSTSGANVLTF.

The sample holds a few counts of this clonotype. The chain recombines TRBV28 with TRBJ2-3; TRBD1 matches 11 bases. The CDR3 runs 17 residues. Germline assignment: CDR1 MDHEN and CDR2 SYDVKM. Trimming removed 1 base from V and 3 bases from J; junction bases left unmatched: 6. CDR3 bases: TGTGCCAGCAGTTTATCGGGACAGGGGGACAGGACAGATACGCAGTATTTT. It specifies CASSLSGQGDRTDTQYF.

This clonotype occurred a few times. This rearrangement joins TRBV12-3 or TRBV12-4 to TRBJ1-2, with a weak D call TRBD1 (5 bases). There are 13 residues in the CDR3. Trimming removed 8 bases at V and 5 bases at J, with 15 bases between. Here the CDR3 reads CASGYPGGYGYTF. CDR3 bases: TGTGCCAGCGGCTACCCGGGGGGTTATGGCTACACCTTC.